This TCR beta chain was obtained from a study of T-cell memory formation after mild COVID-19. 5'RACE with constant-segment primers built TCRalpha and TCRbeta cDNA libraries with UMIs. TCRdb reprocessed the 5' RACE reads via MiXCR and lists one record per CDR3 protein. The sample consists of tens of thousands of distinct CDR3 sequences, under 25% of them appearing once. Findings and caveats of the study: Second-wave clones peaking on day 37 lacked confirmed SARS-CoV-2 specificity. Whereas later expanders leaned CD4+, clones contracting day 15 to 85 showed a balanced CD4/CD8 makeup.

CDR3 length: 15 residues. V dropped 1 base and J dropped 3 bases, with 13 bases sitting between them. Germline V gene data show CDR1 as SGHKS and CDR2 as YYEKEE (reference sequence). This clonotype was found a few times. Its specificity is unknown. The chain has TRBV5-5 and TRBJ1-1, with a possible D match to TRBD1 (5 bases). The material sequenced was PBMCs or a T cell subset sorted from them (not recorded which). This clonotype originated in an adult who had mild COVID-19 (a few samples of this study predate the infection). Cell type and time point are not known. This chain's CDR3 is CASSLLGGGDTEAFF. CDR3 coding DNA: TGTGCCAGCAGCTTGCTCGGGGGTGGGGACACTGAAGCTTTCTTT.